Presented here are 10 T cell receptor beta chains from one specimen sequenced in a study of cytomegalovirus exposure and HLA in healthy donors. Both 60 Vbeta primers and 13 Jbeta primers went into the PCR. Generated by immunoSEQ multiplex PCR, the TCRdb table keeps only in-frame clones and is missing some. The table counts some 150,000 clones; around 0.79% lies in the top ten. Sequencing used PBMCs. The receptors derive from a woman aged 18-29 years in good health and CMV-seropositive.

The chain couples TRBV7-2 to TRBJ2-3; D is perhaps TRBD1 (5 bases). V gave up 7 bases and J gave up 2 bases, with 10 bases separating them. Germline V gene sequence: CDR1 SGHTA, CDR2 FQGNSA. The CDR3 is 13 amino acids. CDR3 sequence (DNA): TGTGCCAGCACTCGGACACTCACAGATACGCAGTATTTT. Translated: CASTRTLTDTQYF.

The rearrangement uses TRBV7-9 and TRBJ2-1; 9 bases match TRBD2. The CDR3 runs 15 residues. Germline CDR1 SEHNR, CDR2 FQNEAQ (reference sequence). J was trimmed by 7 bases and V by 7 bases; bases with no gene match: 11. CDR3 DNA sequence: TGTGCCAGCACCCTAGGGGCTAGCGGGACAAATGAGCAGTTCTTC. As protein: CASTLGASGTNEQFF.

The chain carries TRBV18 and TRBJ1-5, with D uncertain. Germline values: CDR1 KGHSH, CDR2 LQKENI. V was clipped by 4 bases and J by 0 bases, with 16 bases between them. CDR3 size: 17 residues. DNA of the CDR3: TGTGCCAGCTCACACCAGGACGGGGTTTATAGCAATCAGCCCCAGCATTTT. Its protein is CASSHQDGVYSNQPQHF. Complete variable domain (other parts from reference TRBV18 and TRBJ1-5): NAGVMQNPRHLVRRRGQEARLRCSPMKGHSHVYWYRQLPEEGLKFMVYLQKENIIDESGMPKERFSAEFPKEGPSILRIQQVVRGDSAAYFCASSHQDGVYSNQPQHFGDGTRLSIL.

This chain joins TRBV4-2 and TRBJ2-5; 10 bases map to TRBD2. The CDR3 covers 16 residues. CDR1 and CDR2 from the germline V gene are LGHNA and YNFKEQ. Unmatched junction bases numbered 6, after V lost 0 bases and J lost 5 bases. CDR3 loop: CASSQERAGGGETQYF. The CDR3 DNA is TGTGCCAGCAGCCAAGAGAGAGCGGGAGGGGGGGAGACCCAGTACTTC.

The chain's CDR3 is CASSYSAGTGIYGYTF. As DNA, the CDR3 is TGTGCCAGCAGTTACTCGGCCGGGACAGGGATTTATGGCTACACCTTC. The chain recombines TRBV6-6 with TRBJ1-2; TRBD1 matches at 9 bases. The CDR3 length is 16 residues. Germline V gene lookup returns CDR1 MNHNY and CDR2 SVGAGI (reference sequence). The V segment lost 0 bases and the J segment 5 bases; nucleotides outside the gene matches: 7.

The chain recombines TRBV7-9 with TRBJ2-7; the match to TRBD2 covers 12 bases. CDR1 is SEHNR, CDR2 FQNEAQ, per germline (reference sequence). The CDR3 loop spans 14 amino acids. V trimming: 7 bases; J trimming: 5 bases; junction bases outside the gene matches: 6. DNA of the CDR3: TGTGCCAGCACCTCTAGCGGGAGGGACCACGAGCAGTACTTC. Amino acid sequence: CASTSSGRDHEQYF.

The chain combines TRBV28 with TRBJ2-1; the match to TRBD2 covers 10 bases. The CDR3 covers 14 residues. V was clipped by 7 bases and J by 5 bases; unmatched bases: 5. Germline V gene data show CDR1 as MDHEN and CDR2 as SYDVKM. The CDR3 bases are TGTGCCAGCAACCCTCTAGCGGGAGACAATGAGCAGTTCTTC. As protein: CASNPLAGDNEQFF.

The rearrangement uses TRBV5-6 and TRBJ1-5; the D is unclear. Germline V gene data show CDR1 as SGHDT and CDR2 as YYEEEE. The CDR3 is 16 amino acids. Trimming removed 0 bases from V and 0 bases from J, with 10 bases in between. CDR3 sequence reads: CASSLGGIYSNQPQHF. CDR3 bases: TGTGCCAGCAGCTTGGGAGGGATCTATAGCAATCAGCCCCAGCATTTT.

J is TRBJ1-2 and V is TRBV4-1; D not certain. V lost 0 bases and J 7 bases, leaving 15 bases between the germline ends. Germline CDR1 reads MGHRA; CDR2 reads YSYEKL. The CDR3 contains 15 residues. In DNA form, the CDR3 reads TGCGCCAGCAGCCAAGATAAGTTAACTACTATTGGCTACACCTTC. Its translation: CASSQDKLTTIGYTF.

The rearrangement joins TRBV6-5 to TRBJ2-1, with D uncertain. From germline, CDR1 is MNHEY and CDR2 SVGAGI. V shed 0 bases and J shed 9 bases, with 15 bases lying between them. CDR3 size: 15 residues. The chain's CDR3 is CASSYSHAVLGEQFF. The CDR3 region has the DNA TGTGCCAGCAGTTACTCCCACGCGGTACTTGGTGAGCAGTTCTTC.